This T cell receptor (beta chain) was retrieved from a study of human versus mouse CDR3 diversity and MHC coevolution. Findings and caveats of the study: Humans had the largest estimated TCR beta repertoire, some 1.7 million clonotypes.

Germline loops: CDR1 SGHTA, CDR2 FQGNSA. The CDR3 runs 14 residues. Remarks on this clone: The antigen is unknown.

Sequenced by immunoSEQ multiplex PCR; TCRdb stores in-frame clones only, minus some. The sample includes approximately 81,000 clones, 85% to 95% of them seen just once. Sequencing input: naive CD4+ T cells from blood. Subset denoted: CD45RO-negative CD62L-positive naive CD4 T cells. This TCR was sampled from a person aged 25 to 75 in good health. The genes are TRBV7-2 and TRBJ2-5, with 7 bases fitting TRBD1. The better agreement between TRBJ2-7 and the DNA end casts doubt on the J call. The chain's CDR3 is CASSFRGQAYEQYF. The CDR3 DNA is TGTGCCAGCAGCTTTAGAGGACAGGCCTACGAGCAGTACTTC.